This T cell receptor beta chain was sequenced in a study of identical twins. Study results and limitations: Beta clonotypes that were abundant in cord blood contained fewer insertions, a pattern absent from memory repertoires. Findings depended on cross-sectional statistics rather than tracking the same donors. Surplus twin overlap in beta out-of-frame sequences was less pronounced.

With respect to this clonotype: Its antigen is not known.

Healthy Caucasians were all of the donors. Each CDR3 protein gets one entry after TCRdb re-called the 5' RACE reads with MiXCR. Of around 1.7 million distinct CDR3 sequences listed, about 32% were seen once; the top ten hold about 0.27%. V was trimmed by 1 base and J by 7 bases, leaving 10 bases between them. CDR1 and CDR2 from the germline V gene are MGHRA and YSYEKL. This CDR3 contains 13 residues. V is TRBV4-1 and J is TRBJ1-1, with D perhaps matching TRBD1 (5 bases). The receptor's source is a newborn girl in good health. Sequenced sample: cord blood. CDR3 sequence: CASSQAIDSEAFF. For the CDR3, the DNA is TGCGCCAGCAGCCAAGCCATCGACAGTGAAGCTTTCTTT.